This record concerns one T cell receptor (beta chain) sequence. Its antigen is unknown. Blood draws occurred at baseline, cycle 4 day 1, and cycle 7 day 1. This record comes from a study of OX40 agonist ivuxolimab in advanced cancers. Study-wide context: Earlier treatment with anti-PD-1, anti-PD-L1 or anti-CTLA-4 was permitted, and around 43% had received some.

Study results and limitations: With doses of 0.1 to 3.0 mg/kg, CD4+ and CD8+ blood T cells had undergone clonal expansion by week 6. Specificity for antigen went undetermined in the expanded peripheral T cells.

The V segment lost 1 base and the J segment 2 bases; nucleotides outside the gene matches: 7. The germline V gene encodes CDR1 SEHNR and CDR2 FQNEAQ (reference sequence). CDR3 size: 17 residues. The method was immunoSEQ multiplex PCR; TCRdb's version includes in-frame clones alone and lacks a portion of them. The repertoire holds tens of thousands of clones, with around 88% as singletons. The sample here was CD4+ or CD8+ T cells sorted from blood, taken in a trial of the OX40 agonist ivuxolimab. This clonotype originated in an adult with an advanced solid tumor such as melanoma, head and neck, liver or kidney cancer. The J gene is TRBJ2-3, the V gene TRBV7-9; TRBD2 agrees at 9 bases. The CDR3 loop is CASSLVGLAEITDTQYF. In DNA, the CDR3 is TGTGCCAGCAGCTTAGTGGGACTAGCAGAGATCACAGATACGCAGTATTTT.